The TCR beta chain described here comes from a study of CD8 T cells in ankylosing spondylitis. Findings of the study overall: Earlier authors reported some of these motif variants in reactive arthritis synovial fluid and blood. Clones linked to the disease showed a CD8+ phenotype. They occurred at relatively low frequencies in peripheral blood. What seemed typical of ankylosing spondylitis blood was a TCR beta motif built from about 8 highly homologous variants.

Remarks on this clonotype: What it binds is unknown. A much larger clonotype is one base distant, so this may be a read error.

One entry per CDR3 protein results from TCRdb running MiXCR on the 5' RACE reads. The data contain 150,000 or so distinct CDR3 sequences, around a tenth of them singletons. CDR3 length: 15 residues. The ends were cut back, 6 bases at V and 0 bases at J, with 15 bases in the middle. Germline V CDR1 and CDR2: DFQATT, SNEGSKA (reference sequence). The rearrangement joins TRBV20-1 to TRBJ2-1, with D possibly TRBD2 on 5 matching bases. The sequenced sample was blood, either unsorted or a sorted T cell fraction (not recorded which). This clonotype was sampled from a male donor with ankylosing spondylitis or in good health (not recorded which). CDR3 DNA: TGCAGTGCCCCCGTCGGTGGGAGCTCCTACAATGAGCAGTTCTTC. This translates into CSAPVGGSSYNEQFF.